This TCR beta chain was sequenced in a study of cytomegalovirus exposure and HLA in healthy donors. The study, taken as a whole, reports: The study dropped some indistinguishable V segments, TRBV6-2 and TRBV6-3 among them. Most TCR beta V segments were productive about 87% or about 30% of the time in an earlier analysis.

Worth noting for this clone: Its target is not known.

The CDR3 has 15 residues. Germline-derived CDR1 and CDR2 are SGHVS and FQNEAQ. With V trimmed by 6 bases and J by 5 bases, 9 bases remained unmatched. Use of 60 Vbeta and 13 Jbeta primers characterized the PCR. Sequencing used immunoSEQ multiplex PCR; TCRdb keeps in-frame clones, though not all of them. Among more than 85,000 clones, 75% to 80% were seen once, and the ten largest hold 9.6%. Sequencing was performed on PBMCs. The receptor was isolated from a male donor in good health and CMV-seropositive. The V call is TRBV7-8, the J call TRBJ2-7; 11 bases map to TRBD1. CDR3 in DNA: TGTGCCAGCAGGTCACATTGGACAGGGGGCAACGAGCAGTACTTC. Translating it yields CASRSHWTGGNEQYF.